These 15 T cell receptor beta chains came from one sample sequenced in a study of T cell responses to AZD1222 COVID-19 vaccine. Here immunoSEQ multiplex PCR was the method, and the copy in TCRdb shows in-frame clones only, minus some. Of around 130,000 clones in the sample, just under 95% were seen once. The sequenced sample was peripheral blood, obtained 28 days after the second AZD1222 dose. The receptors come from an adult who received the AZD1222 COVID-19 vaccine.

The rearrangement links TRBV9 to TRBJ2-1; 8 bases agree with TRBD1. V trimming: 4 bases; J trimming: 4 bases; junction bases outside the gene matches: 10. CDR3 length: 16 residues. Germline V CDR1 and CDR2: SGDLS, YYNGEE. The CDR3 DNA reads as TGTGCCAGCAGCCCACATTCCGGGACAGGATACAATGAGCAGTTCTTC. It yields the protein CASSPHSGTGYNEQFF.

The V call is TRBV4-3, the J call TRBJ2-5; 8 bases fit TRBD1. Germline V CDR1 and CDR2: LGHNA, YSLEER. This CDR3 has 15 amino acids. J was trimmed by 4 bases and V by 3 bases; bases with no gene match: 7. CDR3 nucleotide sequence: TGCGCCAGCAGCCAGCAGGGGGCTCGAGGAGAGACCCAGTACTTC. It translates to CASSQQGARGETQYF.

The V call is TRBV5-1, the J call TRBJ1-3, with D unresolved. The germline V gene encodes CDR1 SGHRS and CDR2 YFSETQ. This CDR3 region has 15 residues. V lost 0 bases to trimming and J lost 3 bases, with 10 bases between them. CDR3 sequence reads: CASSLAGIDGNTIYF. As DNA, the CDR3 is TGCGCCAGCAGCTTGGCGGGGATTGATGGAAACACCATATATTTT.

In regard to this clone: This sample also contains other DNA sequences that code for the same CDR3. V usage is TRBV7-2 and J usage is TRBJ2-3, with unresolved D. The CDR3 runs to 13 residues. The germline V gene encodes CDR1 SGHTA and CDR2 FQGNSA. V dropped 1 base and J dropped 6 bases, with 8 bases sitting between them. DNA for the CDR3: TGTGCCAGCAGCTTAGAACCCACGGATACGCAGTATTTT. Residues: CASSLEPTDTQYF. The whole variable domain, filled in from reference TRBV7-2 and TRBJ2-3, reads GAGVSQSPSNKVTEKGKDVELRCDPISGHTALYWYRQSLGQGLEFLIYFQGNSAPDKSGLPSDRFSAERTGGSVSTLTIQRTQQEDSAVYLCASSLEPTDTQYFGPGTRLTVL.

V is TRBV4-3 and J is TRBJ1-5; D ambiguous. The length of the CDR3 is 13 residues. V was shortened by 0 bases and J by 7 bases, with 7 bases between the two germline ends. Looked up from germline, CDR1 is LGHNA and CDR2 is YSLEER. The CDR3 spells CASSQEVWQPQHF. For the CDR3, the DNA is TGCGCCAGCAGCCAAGAAGTCTGGCAGCCCCAGCATTTT.

This chain joins TRBV19 and TRBJ2-2; maybe TRBD2 (6 bases). CDR3 size: 15 residues. Germline V lookup: CDR1 LNHDA, CDR2 SQIVND (reference sequence). Trimming shortened V by 5 bases and J by 0 bases, and 10 bases separated the two germline ends. In DNA, the CDR3 is TGTGCCAGTAGTTCCCCTAGCGCGAACACCGGGGAGCTGTTTTTT. Translated: CASSSPSANTGELFF. The full variable domain, rest sourced from reference TRBV19 and TRBJ2-2, is DGGITQSPKYLFRKEGQNVTLSCEQNLNHDAMYWYRQDPGQGLRLIYYSQIVNDFQKGDIAEGYSVSREKKESFPLTVTSAQKNPTAFYLCASSSPSANTGELFFGEGSRLTVL.

This chain links TRBV7-6 with TRBJ2-7, with D perhaps TRBD2 (6 bases). The V gene's germline CDR1 is SGHVS and CDR2 FNYEAQ. The CDR3 totals 16 residues. Trimming took 5 bases from V and 3 from J, leaving 20 bases between them. CDR3 sequence (DNA): TGTGCCAGCAGCCCACAAGGTATTGGCGGGGTCTACGAGCAGTACTTC. Protein: CASSPQGIGGVYEQYF.

The CDR3 nucleotides read TGTGCCAGCAGCTCCGCGGTAGTATCTACCAAAGATTACGAGCAGTACTTC. Its protein is CASSSAVVSTKDYEQYF. The rearrangement joins TRBV7-9 to TRBJ2-7, with D unclear. Trimming removed 4 bases at V and 4 bases at J, with 23 bases between. The CDR3 contains 17 residues. Germline V gives CDR1 SEHNR, CDR2 FQNEAQ (reference sequence).

V is TRBV5-1 and J is TRBJ2-6; D gene uncertain. Germline CDR1 is SGHRS and CDR2 is YFSETQ. The germline V and J ends were trimmed by 0 bases and 0 bases, with 10 bases remaining between them. The CDR3 sequence is 17 residues long. Here the CDR3 DNA reads TGCGCCAGCAGCTTGGATGGACGGAGCTCTGGGGCCAACGTCCTGACTTTC. Translating gives CASSLDGRSSGANVLTF.

The genes are TRBV28 and TRBJ1-3; D call uncertain. This CDR3 is 12 amino acids long. CDR1 is MDHEN, CDR2 SYDVKM, per germline. Between the trimmed V and J ends, which lost 7 bases and 2 bases, there was a span of 6 bases. The CDR3 loop is CASTGAGNTIYF. CDR3 coding DNA: TGTGCCAGCACCGGGGCTGGAAACACCATATATTTT.

The rearrangement uses TRBV7-9 and TRBJ1-2; D unclear. Per the germline V gene, CDR1 is SEHNR and CDR2 is FQNEAQ (reference sequence). V gave up 0 bases and J gave up 2 bases, with 7 bases separating them. This CDR3 comprises 14 residues. CDR3 residues: CASSLAGKNYGYTF. CDR3 nucleotide sequence: TGTGCCAGCAGCTTAGCAGGCAAGAACTATGGCTACACCTTC.

This clone was observed a few times. V gene TRBV6-5 combines with J gene TRBJ1-4, with D uncertain. The V gene lost 6 bases and the J gene lost 5 bases, with 7 bases spanning the gap. This CDR3 has 12 amino acids. Germline values: CDR1 MNHEY, CDR2 SVGAGI. CDR3 sequence reads: CASRRGNEKLFF. The CDR3 DNA sequence: TGTGCCAGCAGGCGAGGGAATGAAAAACTGTTTTTT.

This CDR3 is CASSQEFEAGGNTIYF. DNA of the CDR3: TGTGCCAGCAGCCAAGAATTTGAGGCTGGGGGAAACACCATATATTTT. This chain connects TRBV4-2 to TRBJ1-3; D ambiguous. The CDR3 is made up of 16 amino acids. Germline loops: CDR1 LGHNA, CDR2 YNFKEQ. V was clipped by 0 bases and J by 4 bases, with 13 bases between them.

The chain combines TRBV5-4 with TRBJ2-7; tentatively, D is TRBD1 (6 bases). The length of the CDR3 is 14 residues. Looked up from germline, CDR1 is SGHNT and CDR2 is YYREEE (reference sequence). The ends were cut back, 4 bases at V and 1 base at J, with 12 bases in the middle. The CDR3: CASSQDGQSYEQYF. CDR3 DNA: TGTGCCAGCAGCCAGGATGGACAGTCCTACGAGCAGTACTTC.

The chain joins TRBV28 to TRBJ1-1; perhaps TRBD1 as D (6 bases). Trimming removed 7 bases from V and 4 bases from J, with 16 bases in between. Germline V gives CDR1 MDHEN, CDR2 SYDVKM. This CDR3 has 14 amino acids. In DNA, the CDR3 is TGTGCCAGCACCGTACAGGGAGGCAGCACTGAAGCTTTCTTT. Protein: CASTVQGGSTEAFF.